A single sample gave rise to the 20 T cell receptor beta chains below, sequenced in a study of T cells in Graves' hyperthyroidism and ophthalmopathy. The source material, RNA transcripts, was used to amplify TCR beta CDR3 regions. A first-round RT-PCR of the TCR CDR3 used the HTBI primer set. TCRdb re-analysed the multiplex PCR reads in MiXCR, keeping a single row per CDR3 protein. The sample yields roughly 840,000 distinct CDR3 sequences, over 35% seen once. Source material: blood. These receptors all come from a man younger than 35 with Graves' hyperthyroidism.

The chain links TRBV2 to TRBJ2-2, with 7 bases lining up with TRBD1. Trimming took 4 bases from V and 1 from J; bases not matched to a gene: 9. The CDR3 loop spans 17 amino acids. Per germline, CDR1 SNHLY and CDR2 FYNNEI. CDR3 in amino acids: CASSANHRGLNTGELFF. Here the CDR3 DNA reads TGTGCCAGCAGTGCTAACCACAGGGGATTGAACACCGGGGAGCTGTTTTTT.

A few counts support this clonotype. The chain links TRBV9 to TRBJ1-4; 8 positions agree with TRBD1. V lost 4 bases, J lost 7 bases, and 12 bases stayed unmatched. The CDR3 has 16 amino acids. The germline CDR1 and CDR2 sequences are SGDLS and YYNGEE. The CDR3 is CASSSQGDRGTEKLFF. The CDR3 nucleotides read TGTGCCAGCAGCTCCCAAGGCGACAGGGGAACTGAAAAACTGTTTTTT.

The V gene is TRBV14, the J gene TRBJ2-7, with a possible D match to TRBD2 (5 bases). The V end lost 2 bases, the J end lost 0 bases, and 8 bases lay between the germline ends. The CDR3 spans 14 residues. The germline gives CDR1 SGHDN, CDR2 FVKESK. The CDR3 loop reads CASSQIGISYEQYF. DNA for the CDR3: TGTGCCAGCAGCCAAATCGGGATCTCCTACGAGCAGTACTTC.

This clonotype has a handful of counts. The rearrangement uses TRBV20-1 and TRBJ2-5; D could derive from TRBD1 or TRBD2 (5 bases each). Germline V CDR1 and CDR2: DFQATT, SNEGSKA (reference sequence). CDR3 length equals 15 residues. Trimming took 5 bases from V and 4 from J, leaving 20 bases between them. As DNA, the CDR3 is TGCAGTGCTGGGGACGGGAATGACGTTCGAGAGACCCAGTACTTC. Translating it yields CSAGDGNDVRETQYF.

This rearrangement joins TRBV7-8 to TRBJ2-2; D uncertain. Germline CDR1 is SGHVS and CDR2 is FQNEAQ. The CDR3 has 15 residues. The ends were cut back, 4 bases at V and 2 bases at J, with 11 bases in the middle. The CDR3 region is CASSSIRRNTGELFF. The DNA of the CDR3 is TGTGCCAGCAGCTCAATTAGGCGCAACACCGGGGAGCTGTTTTTT.

This clonotype came up many times. The genes are TRBV2 and TRBJ1-2, with D perhaps matching TRBD1 (5 bases). Per the germline V gene, CDR1 is SNHLY and CDR2 is FYNNEI. The V end lost 6 bases, the J end lost 5 bases, and 16 bases lay between the germline ends. The CDR3 runs to 14 residues. The CDR3 DNA reads as TGTGCCAGCAGCTCAGGGTTAGTGAGTTATGGCTACACCTTC. Translated, it gives CASSSGLVSYGYTF. Combining the CDR3 with reference TRBV2 and TRBJ1-2 gives the whole variable domain EPEVTQTPSHQVTQMGQEVILRCVPISNHLYFYWYRQILGQKVEFLVSFYNNEISEKSEIFDDQFSVERPDGSNFTLKIRSTKLEDSAMYFCASSSGLVSYGYTFGSGTRLTVV.

With respect to this clonotype: No conserved phenylalanine or tryptophan ends this CDR3, so it is likely a read error. This rearrangement joins TRBV7-3 to TRBJ2-5; perhaps D is TRBD1 or TRBD2 (5 bases each). The germline CDR1 and CDR2 sequences are SGHTA and FQGTGA. Trimming removed 5 bases at V and 3 bases at J, with 13 bases between. The CDR3 has 14 amino acids. CDR3 nucleotides: TGTGCCAGCAGCCTAATGGGACCCGAAGAGACCCAGTACCTC. Residues: CASSLMGPEETQYL.

The sample holds many counts of this clonotype. The chain carries TRBV10-3 and TRBJ2-7; TRBD1 matches at 7 bases. J was trimmed by 2 bases and V by 1 base; bases with no gene match: 5. The CDR3 runs to 15 residues. CDR1 and CDR2 (germline): ENHRY, SYGVKD. Written as DNA, the CDR3 is TGTGCCATCAGTGAGTTAGGAGACAGGGCCTACGAGCAGTACTTC. It is translated as CAISELGDRAYEQYF.

This clonotype appeared many times. The rearrangement joins TRBV29-1 to TRBJ1-1, with 9 positions matching TRBD1. This CDR3 is 12 amino acids long. J gave up 2 bases and V 6 bases, and 1 base lay outside the gene matches. Per the germline V gene, CDR1 is SQVTM and CDR2 is ANQGSEA. This CDR3 reads CSVQGANTEAFF. CDR3 DNA sequence: TGCAGCGTACAGGGGGCAAACACTGAAGCTTTCTTT.

This chain connects TRBV20-1 to TRBJ2-5, with 11 bases lining up with TRBD2. Germline V gene lookup returns CDR1 DFQATT and CDR2 SNEGSKA (reference sequence). V was clipped by 3 bases and J by 5 bases; unmatched bases: 5. The CDR3 has 14 residues. The CDR3 reads CSARVAGGRETQYF. The CDR3 nucleotides are TGCAGTGCTAGGGTAGCGGGGGGGCGGGAGACCCAGTACTTC.

This rearrangement joins TRBV20-1 to TRBJ2-7; D unresolved. The CDR3 spans 14 residues. Trimming pared 7 bases from V and 3 bases from J, leaving 19 bases between. Looked up from germline, CDR1 is DFQATT and CDR2 is SNEGSKA (reference sequence). The CDR3 nucleotides read TGCAGTGTGTCTAGAAACCAGTTTAACTACGAGCAGTACTTC. Translation: CSVSRNQFNYEQYF.

The chain links TRBV29-1 to TRBJ2-5; no firm D call. Germline V gene lookup returns CDR1 SQVTM and CDR2 ANQGSEA. CDR3 size: 15 residues. Trimming left V 7 bases short and J 5 bases short, with 23 bases between. The CDR3 nucleotides are TGCAGCGCAGACCTTCGCGGATCTTTCCAGGAGACCCAGTACTTC. Protein sequence: CSADLRGSFQETQYF.

The CDR3 protein is CASSLKEGSQGSSPLHF. For the CDR3, the DNA is TGTGCCAGCAGCCTTAAGGAGGGGAGTCAAGGGAGTTCACCCCTCCACTTT. This chain joins TRBV11-2 and TRBJ1-6; a possible D gene is TRBD1 (5 bases). Germline CDR1 SGHAT, CDR2 FQNNGV. The ends were cut back, 5 bases at V and 9 bases at J, with 23 bases in the middle. The CDR3 sequence is 17 residues long.

The chain is built from TRBV7-2 and TRBJ2-5; 7 bases map to TRBD1. The CDR3 consists of 15 residues. CDR1 is SGHTA, CDR2 FQGNSA, per germline. V trimming: 6 bases; J trimming: 1 base; junction bases outside the gene matches: 8. The CDR3 region is CASSATGTVQETQYF. CDR3 DNA sequence: TGTGCCAGCAGTGCAACCGGGACAGTCCAAGAGACCCAGTACTTC.

This clonotype was seen a few times. The CDR3 does not close with the conserved phenylalanine or tryptophan, likely indicating a read error. The DNA is omitted, as the CDR3 cannot be located on it reliably, and the CDR3 follows TCRdb's listing. The V gene is TRBV19, the J gene TRBJ2-3; the tabulated D call, TRBD1, remains unverified against the DNA. The CDR3 has 9 amino acids, counting both end residues. Germline-derived CDR1 and CDR2 are LNHDA and SQIVND (reference sequence). This chain's CDR3 is CASRMDRPP.

The V and J genes are TRBV7-3 and TRBJ2-5; D ambiguous. Trimming removed 5 bases at V and 0 bases at J, with 16 bases between. The CDR3 totals 16 residues. Germline CDR1 SGHTA, CDR2 FQGTGA. CDR3 sequence: CASSPSPTEYQETQYF. CDR3 coding DNA: TGTGCCAGCAGCCCATCCCCGACCGAGTACCAAGAGACCCAGTACTTC.

Concerning this clonotype itself: The limits of the CDR3 on the DNA are not certain, so only TCRdb's listed CDR3 is given. The rearrangement joins TRBV10-3 to TRBJ2-2. Germline loops: CDR1 ENHRY, CDR2 SYGVKD. The CDR3 is 14 residues long, counting both termini. CDR3 in amino acids: CAISGTWTPGSCFF.

This chain joins TRBV6-6 and TRBJ1-5; 8 bases line up with TRBD1. The V segment lost 5 bases and the J segment 5 bases; nucleotides outside the gene matches: 11. The CDR3 runs 16 residues. Germline assignment: CDR1 MNHNY and CDR2 SVGAGI (reference sequence). CDR3 nucleotides: TGTGCCAGCAGTGAATTGTGGACAGGGCGTTATCAGCCCCAGCATTTT. Translated, it gives CASSELWTGRYQPQHF.

This clonotype was observed many times. V gene TRBV29-1 combines with J gene TRBJ2-7, with D possibly being TRBD1 (7 bases). Trimming pared 3 bases from V and 4 bases from J, leaving 13 bases between. The CDR3 has 13 amino acids. Germline V CDR1 and CDR2: SQVTM, ANQGSEA. The CDR3 DNA follows: TGCAGCGTTGAGGAGGGGGCGAAGTACGAGCAGTACTTC. It translates to CSVEEGAKYEQYF.

V gene TRBV7-8 combines with J gene TRBJ2-6; 14 bases line up with TRBD2. CDR1 is SGHVS, CDR2 FQNEAQ, per germline. This CDR3 comprises 18 residues. V lost 5 bases to trimming and J lost 2 bases; unmatched junction nucleotides: 5. CDR3 sequence reads: CASSETSGRAPGANVLTF. The CDR3 coding sequence is TGTGCCAGCAGCGAGACTAGCGGGAGGGCTCCTGGGGCCAACGTCCTGACTTTC.